This T cell receptor (beta chain) was identified in a study of regulatory T cells in long-lasting Graves disease (dated by TCRdb to 2020 to 2022). Regarding the complete study: In the newly diagnosed Graves' disease group, patients had been taking antithyroid drugs for less than 3 months. Persistent Graves' disease patients were compared with newly diagnosed Graves' disease patients by peripheral blood TCR sequencing and RNA sequencing. The study was conducted in China and was registered as a clinical trial. A total of roughly 35 samples underwent TCR sequencing: approximately 13 from persistent and roughly 20 from newly diagnosed Graves' disease patients. Findings and caveats that apply to the study as a whole: Persistent patients shared more public clonotypes among themselves (2,741) than newly diagnosed patients did (over 950). Lower TCR Shannon entropy and fewer highly expanded clones were observed in persistent Graves' disease patients than in newly diagnosed patients, which suggested clonal expansion. As a limitation, the authors acknowledged that the small sample size may reduce accuracy. Because the primary lesion, thyroid tissue, could not be accessed, the study looked at peripheral blood alone. TRBV28, TRBJ1-2 and TRBJ2-5 were preferentially used in persistent disease, while TRBV20-1 and TRBJ2-1 were favored in newly diagnosed disease. Sequencing and analysis were limited to the TCR beta chain.

The time point tag for this specimen amounts to: newly diagnosed GD, antithyroid drugs for less than 3 months. For both TCR sequencing and RNA sequencing, RNA was extracted from PBMCs in TRIzol. The diagnosis of Graves' disease followed American Thyroid Association guidelines. Patients for the study were recruited at an endocrinology department in Xi'an, China. From each patient, 8 to 10 milliliters of peripheral blood was collected into an EDTA anticoagulant tube. PBMCs were isolated by Ficoll Paque Plus density gradient separation without further T cell sorting. An Agilent 2100 Bioanalyzer and agarose gel were used to check RNA quality, and a NanoDrop 2000 was used to measure RNA concentration. A remark on this clonotype: Its antigen remains undetermined. No base-level quality is on record; no much larger clone is a single base apart.

Preparation of the library involved multiplex PCR. The sequencer was an Illumina HiSeq 4000. iRepertoire HTBI primers and Arm-PCR amplification of CDR3 regions were used to construct TCR beta libraries. Before sequencing, the PCR products underwent gel purification. For the original study's pipeline: A total of 60 to 80 TRBV and 14 TRBJ segments were identified across samples and were used for gene usage analysis of CDR3 amino acid clonotypes. Filtered high-quality paired reads were merged into contigs using COPE and FqMerger. BLAST was used to align contigs to IMGT TRBV, TRBD and TRBJ reference genes, with CDR3 defined following IMGT. Any clonotype with a frequency above 0.1% was counted as a highly expanded clone. Shannon entropy served as the measure of repertoire diversity, while the Gini coefficient captured V-J evenness. A clonotype found in more than one individual was treated as public. TCRdb redid the processing of the public reads, applying fastp at Q25 and MiXCR, and retained in-frame beta chains. Each entry is one CDR3 protein sequence, shown with its most common DNA and genes. These V and J calls derive from TCRdb rather than the authors' analysis. This sample comprises about 440,000 distinct CDR3 sequences, approximately 16% of them detected only once. The ten largest make up about 10% of the sample.

The V end gives up 0 bases and the J end 8 bases, leaving 6 bases in the junction not matched to a gene. The CDR1 and CDR2 encoded by the germline V gene are MGHRA and YSYEKL. The CDR3 runs 15 residues from the cysteine to the phenylalanine. CDR3 DNA is the only sequence kept; it has 45 bases, read in frame from the first base. The data were also submitted as part of a second study, on T cells in Graves' hyperthyroidism and ophthalmopathy. Drawing on the second study: Stable Graves' hyperthyroidism was defined as no progression to ophthalmopathy during 18 months of follow-up. The hyperthyroidism patients were between 18 and 65 years old and newly diagnosed, with a disease duration of less than 2 months. Exclusion was applied to patients with uncontrolled infections, other autoimmune diseases, pregnancy or lactation. Diagnoses were established on the basis of clinical symptoms, serum thyroxine and TRAb, thyroid ultrasound, and orbital computed tomography. For the first round of RT-PCR on the TCR CDR3, the HTBI primer set was used together with the Qiagen OneStep RT-PCR kit. Most expanded thyroid clonotypes (frequency above 0.001) were also detected in blood, suggesting blood repertoires may reflect thyroid immune responses. A model built on a 13 V-J signature distinguished ophthalmopathy from stable hyperthyroidism, reaching around 87% sensitivity and under 84% specificity in cross-validation and 80%/75% in testing. In validation, the model predicted progression to ophthalmopathy a median of about 6 months before onset, with about 64% sensitivity and about 75% specificity. To identify TCR V-J signatures that set the groups apart, the researchers used a discovery cohort of about a hundred patients, made up of 43 with Graves' ophthalmopathy and about 60 with stable Graves' hyperthyroidism. Prospective prediction of ophthalmopathy was tested in an independent validation cohort of approximately 19 hyperthyroidism patients and some 17 patients who later progressed to ophthalmopathy. The approximately 90 discovery patients were randomly split 7:3 into training and test sets. In six Graves' hyperthyroidism patients, the study also compared T-cell repertoires from thyroid tissue with T-cell repertoires from blood. Once sampling was done, hyperthyroidism patients were given methimazole at a starting dose of 30 mg daily, whereas ophthalmopathy patients were given high-dose intravenous methylprednisolone. Libraries were constructed in a second round of multiplex PCR, after which size selection and purification were carried out. Libraries were sequenced paired-end with 100 bp reads on an Illumina HiSeq2000. SOAPnuke was used to process the raw data, with reads discarded if the reads contained adapters or uncalled bases, had a mean Phred below 15, or lacked an exact constant-primer or identifier match. COPE v1.2.5 was used to merge high-quality paired reads, and clonotypes were defined as unique nucleotide sequences. MiTCR v1.1 was used to align clonotypes to the IMGT TRBV, TRBD and TRBJ reference segments. The analysis was restricted to V-J combinations with a frequency above 0.0001, which together covered about 99% of the repertoires. The TCS score was defined as the ratio of F50 (clonal expansion) to E x V (chaos), calculated using BLOSUM62-based TCRdist between CDR3 peptides within each V-J. Welch's t-statistics and random forest reduced 500 to 550 V-J features to roughly 13, which were used in a naive Bayes classifier (R e1071). Sample size was not statistically predetermined, and blinding of investigators to group allocation was not performed. The paper reports TCR Vbeta CDR3 sequencing of fewer than 150 peripheral blood samples: approximately 41 ophthalmopathy, under 80 hyperthyroidism and approximately 17 progressor patients.

The sample consisted of peripheral blood mononuclear cells (PBMCs), taken at new diagnosis, from a patient treated with antithyroid drugs. Recombination linked TRBV4-1 to TRBJ2-1, with TRBD2 identical over 8 junction bases. The sequence was obtained from a woman younger than 45 with Graves disease. Donor details come from another sample of the same person, matched by shared clones. The CDR3 has the sequence CASSQEGREGHEQFF. The sequenced DNA: TGCGCCAGCAGCCAAGAGGGACGGGAGGGCCATGAGCAGTTCTTC.